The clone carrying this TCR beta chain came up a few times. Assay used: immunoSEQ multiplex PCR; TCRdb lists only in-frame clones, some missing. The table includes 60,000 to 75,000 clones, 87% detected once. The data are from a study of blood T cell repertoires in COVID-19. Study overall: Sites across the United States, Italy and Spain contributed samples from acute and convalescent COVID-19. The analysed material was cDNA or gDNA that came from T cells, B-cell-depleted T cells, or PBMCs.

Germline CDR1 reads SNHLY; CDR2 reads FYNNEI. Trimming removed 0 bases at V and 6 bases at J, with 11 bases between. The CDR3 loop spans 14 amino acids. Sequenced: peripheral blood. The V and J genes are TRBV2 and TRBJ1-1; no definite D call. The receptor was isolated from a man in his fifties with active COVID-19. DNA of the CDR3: TGTGCCAGCAGTGAAGCCTCGACATTTGCTGAAGCTTTCTTT. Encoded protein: CASSEASTFAEAFF. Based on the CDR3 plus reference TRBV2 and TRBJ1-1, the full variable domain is EPEVTQTPSHQVTQMGQEVILRCVPISNHLYFYWYRQILGQKVEFLVSFYNNEISEKSEIFDDQFSVERPDGSNFTLKIRSTKLEDSAMYFCASSEASTFAEAFFGQGTRLTVV.